The clone carrying this TCR beta chain has just one count. These data originate in a study of Ad26.COV2.S vaccination and SARS-CoV-2 variants. Assay used: immunoSEQ multiplex PCR; TCRdb lists only in-frame clones, some missing. This sample yields around 320,000 clones, of which just under 85% are seen a single time; approximately 2.1% belongs to the top ten. Stated treatment: some 19 received Ad26.COV2.S at low or high dose, single or two shots; about 5 received placebo; per-sample allocation not given. Collection of samples fell on day 63 after the first vaccine or placebo injection. The sequence derives from a person aged 18-65 years who received the Ad26.COV2.S COVID-19 vaccine or a placebo. The sample in question was peripheral blood, obtained in a trial of Ad26.COV2.S vaccine versus placebo.

The CDR3 nucleotides are TGTGCCACCAGCACCTCAAGCCAGGGTTTTAATGAAAAACTGTTTTTT. Protein: CATSTSSQGFNEKLFF. This rearrangement joins TRBV15 to TRBJ1-4; tentative D call: TRBD1 (5 bases). Germline CDR1 LNHNV, CDR2 YYDKDF (reference sequence). This CDR3 contains 16 residues. Trimming removed 4 bases from V and 4 bases from J, with 16 bases in between.